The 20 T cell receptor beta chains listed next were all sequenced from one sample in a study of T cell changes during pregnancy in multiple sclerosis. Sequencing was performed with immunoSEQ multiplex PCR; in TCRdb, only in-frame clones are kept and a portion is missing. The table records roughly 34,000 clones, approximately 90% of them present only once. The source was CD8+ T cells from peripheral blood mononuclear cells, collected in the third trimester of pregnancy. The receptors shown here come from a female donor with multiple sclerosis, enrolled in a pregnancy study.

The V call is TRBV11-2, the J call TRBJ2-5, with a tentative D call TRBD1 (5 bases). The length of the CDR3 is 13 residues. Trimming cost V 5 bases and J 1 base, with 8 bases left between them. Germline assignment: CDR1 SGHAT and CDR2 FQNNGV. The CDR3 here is CASSDTGQETQYF. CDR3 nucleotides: TGTGCCAGCAGCGACACAGGCCAAGAGACCCAGTACTTC. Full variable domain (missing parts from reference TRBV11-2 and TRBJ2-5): EAGVAQSPRYKIIEKRQSVAFWCNPISGHATLYWYQQILGQGPKLLIQFQNNGVVDDSQLPKDRFSAERLKGVDSTLKIQPAKLEDSAVYLCASSDTGQETQYFGPGTRLLVL.

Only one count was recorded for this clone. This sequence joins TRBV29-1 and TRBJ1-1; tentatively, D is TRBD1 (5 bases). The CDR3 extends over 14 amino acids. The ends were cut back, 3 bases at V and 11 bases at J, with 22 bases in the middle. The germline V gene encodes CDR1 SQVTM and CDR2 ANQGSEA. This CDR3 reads CSVEFPREGRGAFF. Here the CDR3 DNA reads TGCAGCGTTGAGTTTCCCAGGGAAGGGCGTGGGGCTTTCTTT.

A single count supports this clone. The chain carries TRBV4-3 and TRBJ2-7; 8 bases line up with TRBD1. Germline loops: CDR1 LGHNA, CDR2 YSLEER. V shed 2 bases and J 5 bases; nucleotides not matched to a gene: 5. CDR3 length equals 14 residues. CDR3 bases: TGCGCCAGCAGCCAACCAGGGACAGGTAACGAGCAGTACTTC. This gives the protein CASSQPGTGNEQYF.

The DNA of the CDR3 is TGTGCCAGCTGGGGGCTGGGCGAGCAGTACTTC. Its protein is CASWGLGEQYF. This chain links TRBV27 with TRBJ2-7, with D perhaps TRBD1 (6 bases). Germline CDR1 reads MNHEY; CDR2 reads SMNVEV (reference sequence). V lost 8 bases and J lost 6, with 11 bases in between. The CDR3 consists of 11 residues.

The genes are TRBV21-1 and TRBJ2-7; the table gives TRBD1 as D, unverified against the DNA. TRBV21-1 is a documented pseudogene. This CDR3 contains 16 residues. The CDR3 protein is CASSKPYRDRRYEQYF. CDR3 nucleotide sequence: TGTGCCAGCAGCAAACCCTACAGGGACAGGAGGTACGAGCAGTACTTC.

DNA of the CDR3: TGTGCCAGCAGCTCATGGGCTAGCGGGGGGTACGAGCAGTACTTC. This encodes CASSSWASGGYEQYF. V and J are TRBV7-2 and TRBJ2-7; 11 nucleotides line up with TRBD2. Per germline, CDR1 SGHTA and CDR2 FQGNSA. The J segment lost 4 bases and the V segment lost 4 bases, leaving 6 bases of the junction unmatched. The CDR3 covers 15 residues.

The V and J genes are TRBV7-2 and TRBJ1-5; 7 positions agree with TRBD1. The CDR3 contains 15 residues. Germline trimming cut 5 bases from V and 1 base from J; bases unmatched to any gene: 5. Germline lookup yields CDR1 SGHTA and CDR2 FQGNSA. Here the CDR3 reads CASSIGTASNQPQHF. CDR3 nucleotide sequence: TGTGCCAGCAGCATTGGGACAGCCAGCAATCAGCCCCAGCATTTT.

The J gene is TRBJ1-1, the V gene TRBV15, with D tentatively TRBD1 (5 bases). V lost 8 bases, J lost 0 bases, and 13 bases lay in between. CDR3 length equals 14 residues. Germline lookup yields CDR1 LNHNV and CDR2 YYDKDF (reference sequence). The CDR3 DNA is TGTGCCACCGGGGGGGAGGGGCTGAACACTGAAGCTTTCTTT. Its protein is CATGGEGLNTEAFF.

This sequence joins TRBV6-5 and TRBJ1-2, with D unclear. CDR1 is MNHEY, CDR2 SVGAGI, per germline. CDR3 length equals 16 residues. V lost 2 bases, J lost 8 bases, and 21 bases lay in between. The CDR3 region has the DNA TGTGCCAGCAGTTACGATGGCGGTCTTACAGAGCGGGGCTACACCTTC. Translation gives CASSYDGGLTERGYTF.

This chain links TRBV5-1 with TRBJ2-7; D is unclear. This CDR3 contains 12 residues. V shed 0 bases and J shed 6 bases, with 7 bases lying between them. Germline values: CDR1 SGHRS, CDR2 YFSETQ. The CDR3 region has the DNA TGCGCCAGCAGCTTGGATACTTCCGAGCAGTACTTC. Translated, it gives CASSLDTSEQYF.

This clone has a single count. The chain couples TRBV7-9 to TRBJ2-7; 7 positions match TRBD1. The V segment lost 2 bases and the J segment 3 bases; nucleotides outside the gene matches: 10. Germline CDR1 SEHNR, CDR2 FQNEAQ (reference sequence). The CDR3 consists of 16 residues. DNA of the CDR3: TGTGCCAGCAGCTTAACCTCGAGTCACAGGGGCTACGAGCAGTACTTC. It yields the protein CASSLTSSHRGYEQYF.

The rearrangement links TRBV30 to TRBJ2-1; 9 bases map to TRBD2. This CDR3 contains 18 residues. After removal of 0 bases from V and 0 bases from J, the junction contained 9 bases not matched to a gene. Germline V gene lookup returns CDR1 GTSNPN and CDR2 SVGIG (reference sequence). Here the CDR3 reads CAWSVLRGSGGSYNEQFF. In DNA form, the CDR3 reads TGTGCCTGGAGTGTACTGAGAGGTAGCGGGGGCTCCTACAATGAGCAGTTCTTC.

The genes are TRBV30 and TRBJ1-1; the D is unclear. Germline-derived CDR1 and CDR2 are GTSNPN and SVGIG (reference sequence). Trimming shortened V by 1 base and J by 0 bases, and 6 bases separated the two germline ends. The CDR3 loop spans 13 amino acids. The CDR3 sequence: CAWSEALNTEAFF. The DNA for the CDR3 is TGTGCCTGGAGTGAAGCTCTGAACACTGAAGCTTTCTTT.

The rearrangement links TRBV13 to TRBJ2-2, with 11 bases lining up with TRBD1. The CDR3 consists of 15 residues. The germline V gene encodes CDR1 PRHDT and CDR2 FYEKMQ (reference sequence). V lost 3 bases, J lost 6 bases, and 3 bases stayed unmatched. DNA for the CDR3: TGTGCCAGCAGCTTTGGACAGGGGGCGGCCGGGGAGCTGTTTTTT. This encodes CASSFGQGAAGELFF.

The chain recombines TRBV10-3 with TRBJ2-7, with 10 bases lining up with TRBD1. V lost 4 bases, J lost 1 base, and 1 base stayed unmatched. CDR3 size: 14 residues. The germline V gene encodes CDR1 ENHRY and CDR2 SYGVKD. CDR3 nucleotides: TGTGCCATCAGTGGGGGACAGGGGTCCTACGAGCAGTACTTC. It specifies CAISGGQGSYEQYF.

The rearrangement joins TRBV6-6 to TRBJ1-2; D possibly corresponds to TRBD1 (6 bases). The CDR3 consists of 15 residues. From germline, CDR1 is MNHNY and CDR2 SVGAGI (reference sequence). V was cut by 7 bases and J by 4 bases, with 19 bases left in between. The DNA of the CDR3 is TGTGCCAGCACCGAAGGGGGTTTCACGTCCTATGGCTACACCTTC. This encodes CASTEGGFTSYGYTF.

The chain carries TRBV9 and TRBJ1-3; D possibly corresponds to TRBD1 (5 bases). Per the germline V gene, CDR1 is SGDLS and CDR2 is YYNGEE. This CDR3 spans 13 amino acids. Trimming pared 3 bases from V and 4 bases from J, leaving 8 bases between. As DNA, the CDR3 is TGTGCCAGCAGCGCGACAGTGGGAAACACCATATATTTT. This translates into CASSATVGNTIYF. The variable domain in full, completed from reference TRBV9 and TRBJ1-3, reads DSGVTQTPKHLITATGQRVTLRCSPRSGDLSVYWYQQSLDQGLQFLIQYYNGEERAKGNILERFSAQQFPDLHSELNLSSLELGDSALYFCASSATVGNTIYFGEGSWLTVV.

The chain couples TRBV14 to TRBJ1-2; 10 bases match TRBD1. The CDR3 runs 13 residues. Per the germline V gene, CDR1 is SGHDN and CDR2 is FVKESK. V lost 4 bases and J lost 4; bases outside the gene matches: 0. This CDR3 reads CASSRQGAYGYTF. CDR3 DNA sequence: TGTGCCAGCAGCCGACAGGGGGCCTATGGCTACACCTTC.

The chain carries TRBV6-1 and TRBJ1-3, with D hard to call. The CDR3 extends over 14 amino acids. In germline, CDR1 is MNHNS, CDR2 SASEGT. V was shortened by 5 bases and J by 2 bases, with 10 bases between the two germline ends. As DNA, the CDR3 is TGTGCCAGCAGTCCGCCGGGAGCTGGAAACACCATATATTTT. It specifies CASSPPGAGNTIYF.

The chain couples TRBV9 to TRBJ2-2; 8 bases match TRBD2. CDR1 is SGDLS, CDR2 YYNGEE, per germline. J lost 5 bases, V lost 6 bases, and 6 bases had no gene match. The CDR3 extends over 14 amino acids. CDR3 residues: CASTGTSATGELFF. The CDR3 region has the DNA TGTGCCAGCACCGGGACTAGTGCTACCGGGGAGCTGTTTTTT.